The rows below give T cell receptor beta chains drawn from one sample of a study of T-cell memory formation after mild COVID-19. TCRdb ran MiXCR on the 5' RACE reads and lists one entry per CDR3 protein. The sample yields about 210,000 distinct CDR3 sequences, over 9.5% seen once. The specimen was PBMCs or a T cell subset sorted from them (not recorded which). The receptors were sampled from a man between 18 and 35 years old who had mild COVID-19 (a few samples of this study predate the infection). Cell type and time point are not known. The CDR3 runs from the conserved cysteine through the conserved F or W. The D gene is left open where the match is weak. Rows give clone size only sometimes, using once, few, many, or a class for an expanded clone.

NA	TRBV27	few	TRBJ1-1	TGTGCCAGCACCAGGTTCGGAATGAACACTGAAGCTTTCTTT	CASTRFGMNTEAFF
NA	TRBV7-3	NA	TRBJ2-2	TGTGCCAGCAGCTCCTCCACCGGAACAGGGTATGGGGAGCTGTTTTTT	CASSSSTGTGYGELFF
NA	TRBV5-4	many	TRBJ2-1	TGTGCCAGCAGCCTCCGGGACTTCTGGAATGAGCAGTTCTTC	CASSLRDFWNEQFF
TRBD1	TRBV7-2	many	TRBJ1-5	TGTGCCAGCAGCTCGGGACAGGGGGGTGGCAATCAGCCCCAGCATTTT	CASSSGQGGGNQPQHF
NA	TRBV7-2	many	TRBJ1-5	TGTGCCAGCAGCTTAGTCAGGAGGGAGCCCCAGCATTTT	CASSLVRREPQHF
NA	TRBV27	few	TRBJ1-3	TGTGCCAGCAGTTTAGTCCCGTACGGAAACACCATATATTTT	CASSLVPYGNTIYF
NA	TRBV3-1	NA	TRBJ2-7	TGTGCCAGCAGCCAAAATCCCAGGCCTCCCTACGAGCAGTACTTC	CASSQNPRPPYEQYF
NA	TRBV7-9	NA	TRBJ2-2	TGTGCCAGCAGCCATGAGTGGGACCCCGGGGAGCTGTTTTTT	CASSHEWDPGELFF
TRBD1	TRBV11-2	NA	TRBJ2-3	TGTGCCAGCAAACCGACAGGGGGCTTGGGAGATACGCAGTATTTT	CASKPTGGLGDTQYF
TRBD1	TRBV27	NA	TRBJ2-5	TGTGCCAGCAGTTCTCGGGACAGTAGAGAGACCCAGTACTTC	CASSSRDSRETQYF
NA	TRBV2	NA	TRBJ2-5	TGTGCCAGCATGGAGTACCAAGAGACCCAGTACTTC	CASMEYQETQYF
NA	TRBV5-1	few	TRBJ1-2	TGCGCCAGCAGCTTAGAGGGCGCGGTTAACTATGGCTACACCTTC	CASSLEGAVNYGYTF
NA	TRBV6-5	NA	TRBJ1-2	TGTGCCAGCAGTTACGACACGGGGAACTATGGCTACACCTTC	CASSYDTGNYGYTF
TRBD1	TRBV5-1	few	TRBJ1-5	TGCGCCAGCAGCCCCCGGGACAGGAGCAATCAGCCCCAGCATTTT	CASSPRDRSNQPQHF
TRBD1	TRBV6-4	NA	TRBJ2-5	TGTGCCAGCAGGGGCCGCCGGACAGGGGACGGCGGAGAGACCCAGTACTTC	CASRGRRTGDGGETQYF
NA	TRBV4-1	few	TRBJ1-6	TGCGCCAGCAGCCTCCGAAGGGACGGCAGGGGAGGCGATTCACCCCTCCACTTT	CASSLRRDGRGGDSPLHF
NA	TRBV7-2	many	TRBJ1-5	TGTGCCAGCAGCCCAGTCACGGGGACCAATCAGCCCCAGCATTTT	CASSPVTGTNQPQHF
NA	TRBV6-5	few	TRBJ1-1	TGTGCCAGCAGCTCCGACAGGACCTCGTTCCGAGCTTTCTTT	CASSSDRTSFRAFF
TRBD1	TRBV7-2	NA	TRBJ2-1	TGTGCCAGCAGCTTAGTACAGGGGATGGACAATGAGCAGTTCTTC	CASSLVQGMDNEQFF
NA	TRBV19	NA	TRBJ2-7	TGTGCCAGTAGTATAGATCGTACAGCACCCTACGAGCAGTACTTC	CASSIDRTAPYEQYF
NA	TRBV24-1	few	TRBJ2-1	TGTGCCACCTCTCGATCGGGGAGCTCCTACAATGAGCAGTTCTTC	CATSRSGSSYNEQFF
NA	TRBV15	NA	TRBJ2-7	TGTGCCACCAGCAGCGGGCCCCCCTACGAGCAGTACTTC	CATSSGPPYEQYF
TRBD1	TRBV5-1	few	TRBJ2-5	TGCGCCAGCCGCGGGACAGGGGGTCGTGAGACCCAGTACTTC	CASRGTGGRETQYF
NA	TRBV12-3/TRBV12-4	NA	TRBJ2-5	TGTGCCAGCAGTTCCCGGAGGGGAGTAGAGACCCAGTACTTC	CASSSRRGVETQYF
NA	TRBV14	NA	TRBJ2-1	TGTGCCAGCAGCCCTACCGGGCGGAGCTACAATGAGCAGTTCTTC	CASSPTGRSYNEQFF
NA	TRBV12-5	NA	TRBJ1-2	TGTGCTAGTGGTTTAGGAGGGGCCTCCTATTCCTATGGCTACACCTTC	CASGLGGASYSYGYTF
NA	TRBV7-3	few	TRBJ2-2	TGTGCCAGCAGCCAGCAGAGGGGCGCGGACGGGGAGCTGTTTTTT	CASSQQRGADGELFF
NA	TRBV15	NA	TRBJ1-6	TGTGCCACCAGCAACGGGGGGTCCTATAATTCACCCCTCCACTTT	CATSNGGSYNSPLHF
NA	TRBV7-2	NA	TRBJ1-2	TGTGCCAGCAGCTTAGCGTCAGTAGTTGATGGCTACACCTTC	CASSLASVVDGYTF
NA	TRBV4-3	NA	TRBJ1-5	TGCGCCAGCAGCCAAGATGGGGGTCAGCCCCAGCATTTT	CASSQDGGQPQHF
NA	TRBV18	NA	TRBJ1-5	TGTGCCAGCTCACCGGGGGTTCTTCAGCCCCAGCATTTT	CASSPGVLQPQHF
NA	TRBV5-1	many	TRBJ2-2	TGCGCCAGCAGTCAGCGTTCCAACACCGGGGAGCTGTTTTTT	CASSQRSNTGELFF
NA	TRBV7-8	NA	TRBJ2-3	TGTGCCAGCAGCTTAGTCGGTCGTGCACAGGGAGATACGCAGTATTTT	CASSLVGRAQGDTQYF
TRBD2	TRBV4-1	NA	TRBJ2-5	TGCGCCAGCAGCCAAGTCTCCAGCGGGGACCGTAACCAGTACTTC	CASSQVSSGDRNQYF
NA	TRBV5-6	many	TRBJ1-2	TGTGCCAGCAGCTACGATACGGAAGGCTACACCTTC	CASSYDTEGYTF
NA	TRBV20-1	NA	TRBJ2-4	TGCAGTGCCTTCACAGCTGCCAAAAACATTCAGTACTTC	CSAFTAAKNIQYF
NA	TRBV5-1	few	TRBJ2-5	TGCGCCAGCAGCTTCACTTCAGACGTTGGAGGGGAGACCCAGTACTTC	CASSFTSDVGGETQYF
TRBD2	TRBV6-6	NA	TRBJ2-5	TGTGCCAGCACCAAGGGGACATCCGGGACTAGAGAGACCCAGTACTTC	CASTKGTSGTRETQYF
TRBD1	TRBV30	NA	TRBJ1-5	TGTGCCTGGAGTACCCCAGGGGGCGGCAATCAGCCCCAGCATTTT	CAWSTPGGGNQPQHF
NA	TRBV18	NA	TRBJ1-5	TGTGCCAGCTCATCGGGGGGGAAGCCCCAGCATTTT	CASSSGGKPQHF
NA	TRBV11-2	few	TRBJ1-6	TGTGCCAGCAGCTTAGGGGGCTGGAATTCACCCCTCCACTTT	CASSLGGWNSPLHF
NA	TRBV3-1	NA	TRBJ1-6	TGTGCCAGCAGCCAAGGTGGCAGGGGCAGATCACCCCTCCACTTT	CASSQGGRGRSPLHF
TRBD1	TRBV5-8	few	TRBJ1-2	TGTGCCAGCAGCCACCACAGGGGGCAAGGCTACACCTTC	CASSHHRGQGYTF
NA	TRBV4-3	many	TRBJ2-7	TGCGCCAGCAGCCAACAGCAGGGTCATGAGCAGTACTTC	CASSQQQGHEQYF
TRBD2	TRBV7-9	few	TRBJ2-1	TGTGCCAGCAGCTTTTCTGGACTAGCGGGGGATCAGGGCAATGAGCAGTTCTTC	CASSFSGLAGDQGNEQFF
NA	TRBV19	NA	TRBJ2-5	TGTGCCAGCGGACTAAGCGGGGAGACCCAGTACTTC	CASGLSGETQYF
NA	TRBV19	few	TRBJ2-2	TGTGCCAGTAGTATAAGGGCGGGCACCGGGGAGCTGTTTTTT	CASSIRAGTGELFF
NA	TRBV7-8	few	TRBJ2-1	TGTGCCAGCAGCCCCCCCGCCAATGAGCAGTTCTTC	CASSPPANEQFF
NA	TRBV21-1	NA	TRBJ1-3	TGTGCCGGAAAGGGATGTCCGGGAAACACCATATATTTT	CAGKGCPGNTIYF
TRBD1	TRBV29-1	many	TRBJ1-2	TGCAGCGCGGGCAGGGGGCCGCTGGGGACCTATGGCTACACCTTC	CSAGRGPLGTYGYTF
TRBD1	TRBV5-1	many	TRBJ2-5	TGCGCCAGCAGCTCCACCGGGACAGGGGAAGAGACCCAGTACTTC	CASSSTGTGEETQYF
NA	TRBV6-6	NA	TRBJ2-3	TGTGCCAGCAGTTACGTCCTAGCGGATACGCAGTATTTT	CASSYVLADTQYF